The 23 T cell receptor beta chains listed next were all sequenced from one sample in a study of shared clonotypes between healthy human individuals. TCRdb's table, derived via immunoSEQ multiplex PCR, lists solely in-frame clones and lacks some. Altogether 2 million to 2.5 million clones are present, roughly 93% being singletons, with the ten largest covering around 0.4%. The sequencing sample was made of naive CD4+ T cells from PBMCs. Noted subset: CD45RA+ positively selected. Receptors originate from a man younger than 30 in good health. Some clones in this sample may be carry-over from other donors' samples.

This chain links TRBV28 with TRBJ2-5, with 8 bases lining up with TRBD2. V shed 2 bases and J 2 bases; nucleotides not matched to a gene: 4. The germline V gene has CDR1 MDHEN and CDR2 SYDVKM. The CDR3 is 15 amino acids. This chain's CDR3 is CASSLLGGEQETQYF. For the CDR3, the DNA is TGTGCCAGCAGTTTACTCGGGGGGGAACAAGAGACCCAGTACTTC. The full variable domain, completed using reference TRBV28 and TRBJ2-5, is DVKVTQSSRYLVKRTGEKVFLECVQDMDHENMFWYRQDPGLGLRLIYFSYDVKMKEKGDIPEGYSVSREKKERFSLILESASTNQTSMYLCASSLLGGEQETQYFGPGTRLLVL.

The chain has TRBV2 and TRBJ2-7; 7 nucleotides agree with TRBD1. The CDR3 has 12 amino acids. Germline V CDR1 and CDR2: SNHLY, FYNNEI. V lost 11 bases and J lost 4; bases outside the gene matches: 8. Written as DNA, the CDR3 is TGTGCCGGCTCCGACAGGGATTACGAGCAGTACTTC. It translates to CAGSDRDYEQYF.

The chain is built from TRBV27 and TRBJ1-2, with TRBD1 matching over 8 bases. The CDR3 totals 15 residues. Germline V gives CDR1 MNHEY, CDR2 SMNVEV (reference sequence). V lost 5 bases to trimming and J lost 2 bases; unmatched junction nucleotides: 7. The CDR3 region is CASSRQGIGNYGYTF. CDR3 DNA sequence: TGTGCCAGCAGTCGACAGGGGATTGGGAACTATGGCTACACCTTC.

The chain employs TRBV4-2 and TRBJ2-1, with 15 nucleotides matching TRBD2. The CDR3 is made up of 15 amino acids. Germline V gene sequence: CDR1 LGHNA, CDR2 YNFKEQ. After removal of 4 bases from V and 8 bases from J, the junction contained 3 bases not matched to a gene. DNA of the CDR3: TGTGCCAGCAGCCGGACTAGCGGGAGGGTTGATGAGCAGTTCTTC. Its translation: CASSRTSGRVDEQFF.

The chain is built from TRBV27 and TRBJ1-2; 8 positions agree with TRBD1. This CDR3 is 21 amino acids long. Looked up from germline, CDR1 is MNHEY and CDR2 is SMNVEV (reference sequence). The J segment lost 1 base and the V segment lost 5 bases, leaving 24 bases of the junction unmatched. CDR3 loop: CASSPLLKPLRTGTNNYGYTF. The CDR3 nucleotides are TGTGCCAGCAGTCCCCTACTCAAACCACTCCGGACAGGGACTAATAACTATGGCTACACCTTC.

The genes are TRBV13 and TRBJ2-4; 7 positions agree with TRBD2. The CDR3 is 16 amino acids. Germline V gene lookup returns CDR1 PRHDT and CDR2 FYEKMQ (reference sequence). The ends lost 4 bases at V and 1 base at J; junction bases unmatched: 7. The CDR3 sequence is CASSSRDYGAKNIQYF. The CDR3 coding sequence is TGTGCCAGCAGCTCCCGGGACTACGGGGCCAAAAACATTCAGTACTTC.

In this sample, this clone turned up a few times. Different DNA sequences within this sample yield the same CDR3. V usage is TRBV2 and J usage is TRBJ1-1; 8 bases align to TRBD1. Trimming took 4 bases from V and 4 from J; bases not matched to a gene: 2. The CDR3 runs 13 residues. Germline V gene sequence: CDR1 SNHLY, CDR2 FYNNEI. CDR3 loop: CASSGQGATEAFF. The CDR3 region has the DNA TGTGCCAGCAGTGGGCAGGGGGCCACTGAAGCTTTCTTT.

The chain combines TRBV13 with TRBJ1-3; D uncertain. Germline values: CDR1 PRHDT, CDR2 FYEKMQ (reference sequence). Trimming pared 4 bases from V and 4 bases from J, leaving 11 bases between. This CDR3 has 14 amino acids. For the CDR3, the DNA is TGTGCCAGCAGCTCGGAGCCACTGGGAAACACCATATATTTT. Protein sequence: CASSSEPLGNTIYF.

This clone was found once. The chain is built from TRBV15 and TRBJ2-7; D gene unclear. Trimming removed 2 bases at V and 0 bases at J, with 8 bases between. The CDR3 spans 14 residues. In germline, CDR1 is LNHNV, CDR2 YYDKDF (reference sequence). The CDR3 DNA is TGTGCCACCAGCAGACCCGGAACCTCCTACGAGCAGTACTTC. This encodes CATSRPGTSYEQYF.

This clone was detected once. The CDR3: CASSPRARTGRRSYEQYF. The CDR3 bases are TGTGCCAGCAGCCCTAGGGCCCGAACAGGGAGAAGGTCCTACGAGCAGTACTTC. This rearrangement joins TRBV11-2 to TRBJ2-7, with a weak D call TRBD1 (6 bases). The CDR3 has 18 amino acids. V was clipped by 5 bases and J by 1 base, with 24 bases between them. Germline lookup yields CDR1 SGHAT and CDR2 FQNNGV.

The chain couples TRBV5-5 to TRBJ1-5; D ambiguous. V was shortened by 0 bases and J by 2 bases, with 18 bases between the two germline ends. The CDR3 runs to 18 residues. Germline values: CDR1 SGHKS, CDR2 YYEKEE (reference sequence). CDR3 DNA: TGTGCCAGCAGCTTGGACGAGCGGTTCGGAGTTGGCAATCAGCCCCAGCATTTT. It is translated as CASSLDERFGVGNQPQHF.

The rearrangement uses TRBV2 and TRBJ2-1, with 10 nucleotides matching TRBD2. The CDR3 sequence is 18 residues long. Germline assignment: CDR1 SNHLY and CDR2 FYNNEI. V dropped 8 bases and J dropped 9; count of bases not matched to a gene: 22. CDR3 nucleotides: TGTGCCAGCGTTGAAGGCGGGGCTAGCGGGAGTCGGGAAGGTGAGCAGTTCTTC. Its translation is CASVEGGASGSREGEQFF.

This chain links TRBV7-2 with TRBJ2-6; TRBD1 might be the D (6 bases). The CDR3 contains 17 residues. Trimming took off 3 bases at V and 0 bases at J, with 12 bases between the two ends. Germline CDR1 reads SGHTA; CDR2 reads FQGNSA. CDR3 protein: CASSFDRRSSGANVLTF. CDR3 bases: TGTGCCAGCAGCTTCGACAGGAGGAGCTCTGGGGCCAACGTCCTGACTTTC.

Concerning this clone: This sample also contains other DNA sequences that code for the same CDR3. The chain recombines TRBV6-5 with TRBJ2-7; 7 nucleotides line up with TRBD1. CDR1 and CDR2 from the germline V gene are MNHEY and SVGAGI. V shed 3 bases and J 0 bases; nucleotides not matched to a gene: 2. The CDR3 has 14 amino acids. The CDR3 is CASSYGQASYEQYF. CDR3 nucleotide sequence: TGTGCCAGCAGTTATGGACAGGCCTCCTACGAGCAGTACTTC.

This chain uses TRBV28 with TRBJ1-2; the D is unclear. CDR3 length: 13 residues. Germline CDR1 is MDHEN and CDR2 is SYDVKM. V was trimmed by 4 bases and J by 4 bases, leaving 10 bases between them. The CDR3 nucleotides read TGTGCCAGCAGTTCTCCCGTTTTCTATGGCTACACCTTC. Its translation is CASSSPVFYGYTF.

The chain is built from TRBV18 and TRBJ1-1, with D unclear. Germline V lookup: CDR1 KGHSH, CDR2 LQKENI. This CDR3 region has 14 residues. V was pared by 3 bases and J by 0 bases, with 8 bases between. CDR3 nucleotides: TGTGCCAGCTCACCCCTATGGGTGAACACTGAAGCTTTCTTT. Translated: CASSPLWVNTEAFF.

This chain joins TRBV7-9 and TRBJ2-7; 9 bases are shared with TRBD2. Per germline, CDR1 SEHNR and CDR2 FQNEAQ (reference sequence). This CDR3 has 16 amino acids. Losses at the gene ends were 2 bases for V and 7 bases for J; bases not matched to a gene: 12. DNA of the CDR3: TGTGCCAGCAGCTTATGGGTAGCGGGAGAAGGAGGTGAGCAGTACTTC. This codes for CASSLWVAGEGGEQYF.

V and J are TRBV29-1 and TRBJ2-5, with 8 bases aligning to TRBD2. The CDR3 extends over 15 amino acids. Germline values: CDR1 SQVTM, CDR2 ANQGSEA. V dropped 4 bases and J dropped 3; count of bases not matched to a gene: 10. The CDR3 coding sequence is TGCAGCGTTGGGGCTTTCGGGGGGGTTGAAGAGACCCAGTACTTC. Its protein product is CSVGAFGGVEETQYF.

The rearrangement uses TRBV29-1 and TRBJ2-1; a possible D gene is TRBD2 (6 bases). The CDR3 sequence is 14 residues long. Looked up from germline, CDR1 is SQVTM and CDR2 is ANQGSEA. Trimming took off 5 bases at V and 4 bases at J, with 15 bases between the two ends. CDR3 in amino acids: CSVLAGRLYNEQFF. The CDR3 region has the DNA TGCAGCGTTCTTGCGGGACGTCTTTACAATGAGCAGTTCTTC.

J is TRBJ1-5 and V is TRBV10-2; D call uncertain. V was cut by 5 bases and J by 5 bases, with 19 bases left in between. The CDR3 sequence is 16 residues long. The germline V gene has CDR1 WSHSY and CDR2 SAAADI. As DNA, the CDR3 is TGCGCCAGCAGTTCACTATCTACCCTACGGGATCAGCCCCAGCATTTT. Its protein is CASSSLSTLRDQPQHF.

This sequence joins TRBV6-6 and TRBJ2-2, with unresolved D. Trimming stripped 6 bases from V and 5 bases from J, with 16 bases between. CDR3 size: 15 residues. CDR1 and CDR2 from the germline V gene are MNHNY and SVGAGI (reference sequence). CDR3 bases: TGTGCCAGCAGCCGATTGGGGTTAGGGACCGGGGAGCTGTTTTTT. It is translated as CASSRLGLGTGELFF.

This clone has a single count. CDR3 sequence (DNA): TGTGCCAGTAGTATCAACTGGGACACAGATACGCAGTATTTT. Its protein is CASSINWDTDTQYF. V is TRBV19 and J is TRBJ2-3; D gene unclear. V lost 3 bases, J lost 2 bases, and 9 bases lay in between. CDR1 is LNHDA and CDR2 is SQIVND in the germline V gene (reference sequence). The CDR3 totals 14 residues.

This chain connects TRBV5-6 to TRBJ2-3, with D maybe TRBD1 (5 bases). Trimming left V 1 base short and J 4 bases short, with 7 bases between. This CDR3 comprises 13 residues. Germline loops: CDR1 SGHDT, CDR2 YYEEEE. CDR3 sequence: CASSLRGSDTQYF. The CDR3 DNA follows: TGTGCCAGCAGCTTGAGGGGTTCAGATACGCAGTATTTT.